This TCR beta chain was identified in a study of OX40 agonist ivuxolimab in advanced cancers. The study, taken as a whole, reports: Nonresponders included some who also had low normalized T-cell clonal expansion.

Measured with immunoSEQ multiplex PCR; TCRdb has only the in-frame clones, and not every one. Of approximately 54,000 clones detected, around 93% appear once; the ten largest clones hold 7.5% to 9.5%. The CDR3 runs to 15 residues. Trimming cost V 2 bases and J 4 bases; bases outside gene matches: 7. Looked up from germline, CDR1 is MGHRA and CDR2 is YSYEKL. A remark on this clone: Its antigen is not identified.

The specimen was CD4+ or CD8+ T cells sorted from blood, collected in a trial of the OX40 agonist ivuxolimab. The chain recombines TRBV4-1 with TRBJ1-2, with 7 bases identical to TRBD1. The receptor comes from an adult with an advanced solid tumor such as melanoma, head and neck, liver or kidney cancer. The CDR3 DNA sequence: TGCGCCAGCAGCCAAAGACAGGGAGTCGCCTATGGCTACACCTTC. This encodes CASSQRQGVAYGYTF.